This T cell receptor beta chain was identified during a study of shared clonotypes between healthy human individuals. General study results and limits: In general, naive subsets displayed greater estimated richness than memory subsets did.

The protocol was immunoSEQ multiplex PCR, while the TCRdb copy is restricted to in-frame clones and leaves out a portion. The data hold about 2 million clones, with around 96% observed a single time. Remarks on this clone: The antigen is unknown.

In the naive CD8 group, cells lacked CD45RO and were positively selected for CCR7, so terminally differentiated effector memory CD45RA+ cells were left out. The sequenced sample consisted of naive CD8+ T cells sorted from blood. The clonotype originates from a man aged 18-30 years in good health.

The CDR3 here is CASSMTESGNTIYF. In nucleotides, the CDR3 is TGTGCCAGCAGCATGACAGAATCTGGAAACACCATATATTTT. V is TRBV5-6 and J is TRBJ1-3; TRBD1 is a possible D gene (5 bases). The CDR3 consists of 14 residues. V lost 4 bases, J lost 1 base, and 9 bases lay in between. Looked up from germline, CDR1 is SGHDT and CDR2 is YYEEEE. The full variable domain, with the rest looked up from reference TRBV5-6 and TRBJ1-3, is DAGVTQSPTHLIKTRGQQVTLRCSPKSGHDTVSWYQQALGQGPQFIFQYYEEEERQRGNFPDRFSGHQFPNYSSELNVNALLLGDSALYLCASSMTESGNTIYFGEGSWLTVV.